Following are 32 T cell receptor beta chains from one sample sequenced in a study of spatial heterogeneity in lung cancer. Noted time point: sample taken at primary tumor resection. One entry per CDR3 protein, called by TCRdb with MiXCR from the 5' RACE reads. The data show 39,000 or so distinct CDR3 sequences, with under 4% seen just once and roughly 34% held by the top ten. Here the sequenced sample was normal lung tissue next to the tumor, taken at surgery. These receptors were obtained from a male donor with early-stage non-small cell lung cancer.

As concerns this clonotype: One base away lies a much larger clone, so this may be a sequencing read error. This rearrangement joins TRBV6-2 or TRBV6-3 to TRBJ1-6; 10 bases fit TRBD1. The length of the CDR3 is 15 residues. Germline lookup yields CDR1 MNHEY and CDR2 SVGEGT. The CDR3 here is CASSYGDRGNSPVHF. The CDR3 DNA is TGTGCCAGCAGTTATGGGGACAGGGGAAATTCACCCGTCCACTTT.

This clonotype was recorded many times. The rearrangement links TRBV3-1 to TRBJ2-3; D gene ambiguous. The V gene's germline CDR1 is LGHDT and CDR2 YNNKEL (reference sequence). V was shortened by 4 bases and J by 4 bases, with 6 bases between the two germline ends. The CDR3 length is 12 residues. The chain's CDR3 is CASSLGPDTQYF. The CDR3 DNA reads TGTGCCAGCAGCCTAGGCCCAGATACGCAGTATTTT.

This clonotype was found many times. The chain recombines TRBV6-2 or TRBV6-3 with TRBJ1-1, with 7 bases matching TRBD1. The CDR3 consists of 14 residues. V trimming: 5 bases; J trimming: 3 bases; junction bases outside the gene matches: 6. Germline CDR1 is MNHEY and CDR2 is SVGEGT. Here the CDR3 reads CASSPHTGDTEAFF. The DNA of the CDR3 is TGTGCCAGCAGTCCCCACACAGGGGACACTGAAGCTTTCTTT.

This chain joins TRBV30 and TRBJ2-1; maybe TRBD1 (5 bases). V was pared by 6 bases and J by 3 bases, with 12 bases between. This CDR3 is built from 13 residues. Germline V gives CDR1 GTSNPN, CDR2 SVGIG (reference sequence). The CDR3 DNA sequence: TGTGCCTGCCGAGGACACGACTACAATGAGCAGTTCTTC. This sequence encodes CACRGHDYNEQFF. The full variable domain, completed using reference TRBV30 and TRBJ2-1, is SQTIHQWPATLVQPVGSPLSLECTVEGTSNPNLYWYRQAAGRGLQLLFYSVGIGQISSEVPQNLSASRPQDRQFILSSKKLLLSDSGFYLCACRGHDYNEQFFGPGTRLTVL.

This clonotype was seen ten or more times. The CDR3 sequence is CASSLRGSSFRGETQYF. CDR3 nucleotides: TGTGCCAGCAGTTTGAGAGGGTCAAGTTTTCGAGGGGAGACCCAGTACTTC. The rearrangement uses TRBV12-3 or TRBV12-4 and TRBJ2-5; maybe TRBD2 (5 bases). Trimming stripped 3 bases from V and 5 bases from J, with 22 bases between. The CDR3 is 17 amino acids.

This clonotype was picked up many times. The chain combines TRBV7-9 with TRBJ1-1; a weak D match, TRBD1 (5 bases). Germline CDR1 and CDR2: SEHNR and FQNEAQ (reference sequence). Trimming pared 1 base from V and 5 bases from J, leaving 11 bases between. This CDR3 comprises 14 residues. This CDR3 reads CASSLDQGSTEAFF. The CDR3 DNA is TGTGCCAGCAGCTTAGATCAGGGATCGACTGAAGCTTTCTTT.

This clonotype was seen many times. This chain uses TRBV5-6 with TRBJ2-3; D assignment may be TRBD1 or TRBD2 (5 bases each). CDR1 is SGHDT, CDR2 YYEEEE, per germline. The CDR3 runs to 13 residues. Trimming removed 1 base from V and 8 bases from J, with 11 bases in between. The CDR3 region is CASSLNEGRTQYF. DNA of the CDR3: TGTGCCAGCAGCTTGAACGAGGGACGTACGCAGTATTTT.

This clonotype occurred a few times. DNA of the CDR3: TGTGCCAGCAGTTTAAGGTCCTCGGCGAGGAATGAGCAGTTCTTC. This sequence encodes CASSLRSSARNEQFF. The V gene is TRBV28, the J gene TRBJ2-1; D not resolved. CDR3 length: 15 amino acids. Germline loops: CDR1 MDHEN, CDR2 SYDVKM. Between the trimmed V and J ends, which lost 2 bases and 7 bases, there was a span of 15 bases.

This clonotype was detected many times. The V gene is TRBV20-1, the J gene TRBJ1-5; D not certain. Trimming removed 6 bases at V and 0 bases at J, with 15 bases between. CDR3 length equals 15 residues. CDR1 and CDR2 from the germline V gene are DFQATT and SNEGSKA (reference sequence). The CDR3 nucleotides are TGCAGTGCCGGCGATGACGGCAATAGCAATCAGCCCCAGCATTTT. It translates to CSAGDDGNSNQPQHF.

This clonotype was seen repeatedly, ten times or more. This sequence joins TRBV28 and TRBJ2-1, with a weak D call TRBD2 (5 bases). CDR1 and CDR2 from the germline V gene are MDHEN and SYDVKM. The V gene lost 3 bases and the J gene lost 7 bases, with 10 bases spanning the gap. The CDR3 contains 13 residues. CDR3 in DNA: TGTGCCAGCAGTTTGGGTAGCGAGAATGAGCAGTTCTTC. As protein: CASSLGSENEQFF.

This clonotype has a count of ten or more. The CDR3 DNA reads as TGTGCCTGGGCCCCCATGGCCCACTCCTACGAGCAGTACTTC. This gives the protein CAWAPMAHSYEQYF. The rearrangement joins TRBV30 to TRBJ2-7, with D hard to call. This CDR3 is built from 14 residues. CDR1 GTSNPN and CDR2 SVGIG come from the germline V gene (reference sequence). V gave up 5 bases and J gave up 0 bases, with 14 bases separating them. Full variable domain (remainder filled in from reference TRBV30 and TRBJ2-7): SQTIHQWPATLVQPVGSPLSLECTVEGTSNPNLYWYRQAAGRGLQLLFYSVGIGQISSEVPQNLSASRPQDRQFILSSKKLLLSDSGFYLCAWAPMAHSYEQYFGPGTRLTVT.

At least ten counts were recorded for this clonotype. V usage is TRBV7-2 and J usage is TRBJ1-2; D not certain. Germline assignment: CDR1 SGHTA and CDR2 FQGNSA. CDR3 length: 15 amino acids. Between the trimmed V and J ends, which lost 5 bases and 0 bases, there was a span of 13 bases. CDR3 DNA: TGTGCCAGCAGCCCCCAGTCTCAAACTAACTATGGCTACACCTTC. This codes for CASSPQSQTNYGYTF.

This clonotype was counted at least ten times. The CDR3, as DNA: TGTGCCAGCAGCAGGGATTTTTTCCGCGAAAAACACAATGAGCAGTTCTTC. Protein sequence: CASSRDFFREKHNEQFF. This chain joins TRBV5-5 and TRBJ2-1; D gene uncertain. The CDR3 covers 17 residues. Trimming removed 4 bases at V and 5 bases at J, with 22 bases between. Germline values: CDR1 SGHKS, CDR2 YYEKEE (reference sequence).

This clonotype was picked up many times. The gene calls are TRBV28 and TRBJ2-3; TRBD1 is a possible D gene (6 bases). Trimming shortened V by 5 bases and J by 3 bases, and 12 bases separated the two germline ends. This CDR3 spans 14 amino acids. CDR1 is MDHEN and CDR2 is SYDVKM in the germline V gene. CDR3 DNA sequence: TGTGCCAGCAGTCCGCCTACAGGGACAGATACGCAGTATTTT. It is translated as CASSPPTGTDTQYF.

This clonotype has a count of ten or more. The chain links TRBV13 to TRBJ2-1; 7 bases are shared with TRBD2. The germline V gene has CDR1 PRHDT and CDR2 FYEKMQ (reference sequence). The ends lost 4 bases at V and 5 bases at J; junction bases unmatched: 17. This CDR3 has 18 residues. In DNA, the CDR3 is TGTGCCAGCAGCTCGAACTGGGCTAGCGGCGGACTGGACAATGAGCAGTTCTTC. Protein sequence: CASSSNWASGGLDNEQFF. Full variable domain (outside the CDR3, taken from reference TRBV13 and TRBJ2-1): AAGVIQSPRHLIKEKRETATLKCYPIPRHDTVYWYQQGPGQDPQFLISFYEKMQSDKGSIPDRFSAQQFSDYHSELNMSSLELGDSALYFCASSSNWASGGLDNEQFFGPGTRLTVL.

This clonotype occurred many times. V is TRBV28 and J is TRBJ1-4; no definite D call. Trimming stripped 5 bases from V and 5 bases from J, with 15 bases between. This CDR3 spans 15 amino acids. The germline CDR1 and CDR2 sequences are MDHEN and SYDVKM. Written as DNA, the CDR3 is TGTGCCAGCAGTGCCCCCGGAACGTCGAATGAAAAACTGTTTTTT. Residues: CASSAPGTSNEKLFF.

There are many counts of this clonotype. The gene calls are TRBV28 and TRBJ2-3; D unclear. V lost 10 bases and J 2 bases, leaving 13 bases between the germline ends. CDR3 size: 13 residues. CDR1 and CDR2 from the germline V gene are MDHEN and SYDVKM. Here the CDR3 reads CATNVWVTDTQYF. The CDR3 DNA follows: TGTGCCACGAATGTATGGGTCACAGATACGCAGTATTTT.

This clonotype is judged medium-sized. The V call is TRBV9, the J call TRBJ2-7; 10 bases map to TRBD1. Germline loops: CDR1 SGDLS, CDR2 YYNGEE. The CDR3 loop spans 15 amino acids. V shed 0 bases and J 6 bases; nucleotides not matched to a gene: 6. The CDR3 nucleotides read TGTGCCAGCAGCGTAGTTGGGACAGGGGCCGGCGAGCAGTACTTC. It codes for CASSVVGTGAGEQYF. Combining the CDR3 with reference TRBV9 and TRBJ2-7 gives the whole variable domain DSGVTQTPKHLITATGQRVTLRCSPRSGDLSVYWYQQSLDQGLQFLIQYYNGEERAKGNILERFSAQQFPDLHSELNLSSLELGDSALYFCASSVVGTGAGEQYFGPGTRLTVT.

On this clonotype: It may be a read error: a sequence one base away is much more abundant. The V call is TRBV20-1, the J call TRBJ2-7; the match to TRBD2 covers 10 bases. Germline trimming cut 5 bases from V and 5 bases from J; bases unmatched to any gene: 9. Germline assignment: CDR1 DFQATT and CDR2 SNEGSKA (reference sequence). This CDR3 has 14 residues. The CDR3 DNA follows: TGCAGTGCTCCTCGAGCGGGAGGGTCCCACGAGCAGTACTTC. Amino acid sequence: CSAPRAGGSHEQYF.

This clonotype was observed at least ten times. This chain uses TRBV12-3 or TRBV12-4 with TRBJ2-2; D gene ambiguous. Trimming left V 6 bases short and J 4 bases short, with 15 bases between. The CDR3 loop spans 15 amino acids. The DNA of the CDR3 is TGTGCCAGCAGCCGAGACGCCCCGGCCACCGGGGAGCTGTTTTTT. Its translation: CASSRDAPATGELFF.

This clonotype was seen once. This may come from a read error, since a much larger clone is one base off. The chain is built from TRBV20-1 and TRBJ1-5; unclear D gene. Germline V gives CDR1 DFQATT, CDR2 SNEGSKA (reference sequence). The CDR3 is 13 residues long. V lost 0 bases and J lost 7, with 10 bases in between. The CDR3 nucleotides are TGCAGTGCTAGAGATTCTGATCGGCAGCCCCAGCATTTT. Amino acids: CSARDSDRQPQHF.

This clonotype was recorded many times. The chain has TRBV5-1 and TRBJ2-3, with 8 bases aligning to TRBD1. J gave up 4 bases and V 3 bases, and 4 bases lay outside the gene matches. Germline assignment: CDR1 SGHRS and CDR2 YFSETQ. The CDR3 totals 14 residues. CDR3 sequence (DNA): TGCGCCAGCAGCTGGACAGGGATGGCAGATACGCAGTATTTT. As protein: CASSWTGMADTQYF.

Concerning this clonotype itself: It may be a read error: a sequence one base away is much more abundant. Here the CDR3 omits its conserved ending phenylalanine or tryptophan, so a read error is the likely source. The V and J genes are TRBV4-1 and TRBJ1-2, with TRBD1 matching 9 bases. The V segment lost 0 bases and the J segment 4 bases; nucleotides outside the gene matches: 3. In germline, CDR1 is MGHRA, CDR2 YSYEKL. The CDR3 covers 15 residues. The CDR3 loop reads CASSQDTGGFYGYTS. The CDR3 coding sequence is TGCGCCAGCAGCCAAGATACAGGGGGCTTCTATGGCTACACCTCC.

This clonotype was recorded many times. The CDR3 DNA reads as TGTGCCACCAGTGATAGCGGGAGGCCCTACAATGAGCAGTTCTTC. Residues: CATSDSGRPYNEQFF. The chain links TRBV24-1 to TRBJ2-1, with 9 bases fitting TRBD2. Looked up from germline, CDR1 is KGHDR and CDR2 is SFDVKD. Germline trimming cut 3 bases from V and 2 bases from J; bases unmatched to any gene: 1. The CDR3 has 15 amino acids.

The table lists this clonotype with many counts. CDR3 DNA: TGTGCCAGCAGTTCAGGGGGCACTTCACCCCTCCACTTT. This gives the protein CASSSGGTSPLHF. The rearrangement joins TRBV28 to TRBJ1-6, with 8 nucleotides matching TRBD1. The CDR3 spans 13 residues. Unmatched junction bases numbered 2, after V lost 4 bases and J lost 9 bases. Germline CDR1 reads MDHEN; CDR2 reads SYDVKM.

The table lists this clonotype with a few counts. The gene calls are TRBV18 and TRBJ2-5, with D maybe TRBD1 (6 bases). The CDR3 loop spans 14 amino acids. Per germline, CDR1 KGHSH and CDR2 LQKENI. Trimming removed 3 bases at V and 4 bases at J, with 12 bases between. CDR3: CASSPFQGLETQYF. The CDR3 DNA follows: TGTGCCAGCTCACCCTTCCAGGGGTTAGAGACCCAGTACTTC.

Many counts were recorded for this clonotype. The V gene is TRBV7-3, the J gene TRBJ2-2; the D gene is possibly TRBD1 (7 bases). Trimming stripped 4 bases from V and 4 bases from J, with 13 bases between. Germline V gene data show CDR1 as SGHTA and CDR2 as FQGTGA. The CDR3 totals 15 residues. The CDR3 DNA reads TGTGCCAGCAGCTCTCGACAGGGAGGCACCGGGGAGCTGTTTTTT. It yields the protein CASSSRQGGTGELFF. The full variable domain, completed using reference TRBV7-3 and TRBJ2-2, is GAGVSQTPSNKVTEKGKYVELRCDPISGHTALYWYRQSLGQGPEFLIYFQGTGAADDSGLPNDRFFAVRPEGSVSTLKIQRTERGDSAVYLCASSSRQGGTGELFFGEGSRLTVL.

The sample holds many counts of this clonotype. The rearrangement links TRBV28 to TRBJ1-2; D unresolved. Germline V gene data show CDR1 as MDHEN and CDR2 as SYDVKM. The V and J ends lost 5 bases and 1 base respectively, with 8 bases between them. The CDR3 extends over 13 amino acids. Here the CDR3 reads CASSRGDNYGYTF. DNA of the CDR3: TGTGCCAGCAGTAGAGGAGATAACTATGGCTACACCTTC.

This clonotype was counted many times. This rearrangement joins TRBV7-9 to TRBJ1-1; a weak D match, TRBD1 (6 bases). Trimming stripped 5 bases from V and 9 bases from J, with 19 bases between. CDR1 is SEHNR, CDR2 FQNEAQ, per germline (reference sequence). The CDR3 consists of 14 residues. CDR3 sequence reads: CASSLLNKQGKAFF. Here the CDR3 DNA reads TGTGCCAGCAGCCTCTTAAATAAACAGGGAAAAGCTTTCTTT.

Many counts were recorded for this clonotype. This chain links TRBV5-1 with TRBJ2-7; D tentatively fits TRBD1 or TRBD2 (5 bases each). This CDR3 contains 15 residues. Germline CDR1 reads SGHRS; CDR2 reads YFSETQ. The V end lost 1 base, the J end lost 6 bases, and 17 bases lay between the germline ends. Here the CDR3 DNA reads TGCGCCAGCAGCTTGAGTCCGGGGCCCCAGGGCGAGCAGTACTTC. Its protein product is CASSLSPGPQGEQYF.

This clonotype came up a few times. The rearrangement links TRBV10-2 to TRBJ2-1; D remains unclear. The V gene's germline CDR1 is WSHSY and CDR2 SAAADI. The germline V and J ends were trimmed by 4 bases and 1 base, with 14 bases remaining between them. The CDR3 is 16 amino acids. CDR3 residues: CASSGSIPQSYNEQFF. In nucleotides, the CDR3 is TGCGCCAGCAGTGGCTCAATCCCACAATCCTACAATGAGCAGTTCTTC.

This clonotype has just a few counts. The chain couples TRBV20-1 to TRBJ2-5; 8 bases match TRBD2. The V gene end was trimmed by 2 bases and the J gene end by 4 bases; junction bases not matched to a gene: 0. There are 12 residues in the CDR3. Germline loops: CDR1 DFQATT, CDR2 SNEGSKA (reference sequence). This CDR3 reads CSARLAGETQYF. The DNA of the CDR3 is TGCAGTGCTAGACTAGCGGGAGAGACCCAGTACTTC.